This TCR beta chain was documented in a study of blood T cell repertoires in COVID-19. For the study at large: Acute and convalescent COVID-19 specimens originated in the United States, Italy and Spain. In each case, the material was cDNA or gDNA derived from T cells, B-cell-depleted T cells, or PBMCs.

Authors' processing steps: Counts of nucleated cells, estimated from reference gene primer amplification, were obtained. Produced via immunoSEQ multiplex PCR; TCRdb's table is partial and in-frame only. V and J calls and clone size are copied from that table; D and trimming were computed from the DNA. The repertoire holds just under 350,000 clones, around nine tenths seen once, with 2.5% to 4% in the top ten. Sequencing was done on a sample of peripheral blood. The sequence came from a young woman who had recovered from COVID-19.

The CDR3 protein is CASSNPGVSNQPQHF. The CDR3 nucleotides are TGTGCCAGTAGTAATCCAGGGGTTAGCAATCAGCCCCAGCATTTT. The V call is TRBV19, the J call TRBJ1-5, with TRBD1 as a possible D gene (6 bases). Germline V lookup: CDR1 LNHDA, CDR2 SQIVND (reference sequence). The CDR3 is 15 amino acids. Between the trimmed V and J ends, which lost 4 bases and 0 bases, there was a span of 10 bases.